Below are 26 T cell receptor beta chains sequenced from a single sample in a study of human T cells and chemical hapten exposure. TCRdb reanalysed the RACE reads using MiXCR and keeps one entry per CDR3 protein. The sample consists of over 100,000 distinct CDR3 sequences, 9.2% of them appearing once. Time point noted: patch test 2, 6 weeks after DPC sensitization. Sample treatment: therapeutic diphenylcyclopropenone sensitization with weekly scalp DPC. This specimen consisted of whole blood, obtained in connection with sensitization to the hapten diphenylcyclopropenone (DPC). The receptors derive from a woman in her thirties or forties with alopecia areata. Some clones in this sample may be carry-over from other donors' samples.

The J gene is TRBJ2-5, the V gene TRBV28; weak D call: TRBD1 (6 bases). Trimming shortened V by 2 bases and J by 5 bases, and 15 bases separated the two germline ends. In germline, CDR1 is MDHEN, CDR2 SYDVKM. The length of the CDR3 is 15 residues. The CDR3 loop reads CASSLQGQGMETQYF. CDR3 bases: TGTGCCAGCAGTTTACAGGGTCAGGGGATGGAGACCCAGTACTTC.

This clonotype was counted a few times. V usage is TRBV7-2 and J usage is TRBJ2-7, with D perhaps matching TRBD1 (6 bases). Trimming shortened V by 3 bases and J by 4 bases, and 16 bases separated the two germline ends. CDR1 is SGHTA and CDR2 is FQGNSA in the germline V gene. The CDR3 extends over 15 amino acids. As DNA, the CDR3 is TGTGCCAGCAGCTTGGCAGGGGCTGTTCGGTACGAGCAGTACTTC. It specifies CASSLAGAVRYEQYF. The variable domain in full, completed from reference TRBV7-2 and TRBJ2-7, reads GAGVSQSPSNKVTEKGKDVELRCDPISGHTALYWYRQSLGQGLEFLIYFQGNSAPDKSGLPSDRFSAERTGGSVSTLTIQRTQQEDSAVYLCASSLAGAVRYEQYFGPGTRLTVT.

The V call is TRBV7-2, the J call TRBJ2-2, with D perhaps matching TRBD2 (5 bases). From germline, CDR1 is SGHTA and CDR2 FQGNSA. CDR3 length: 13 amino acids. Deletions cut 6 bases from V and 10 bases from J, with 15 bases between. The CDR3 DNA is TGTGCCAGCAGTTCCGGGGTCTCGGAGGAGCTGTTTTTT. Protein sequence: CASSSGVSEELFF.

There are a few counts of this clonotype. The chain couples TRBV5-1 to TRBJ1-2; 8 bases match TRBD1. The V gene end was trimmed by 4 bases and the J gene end by 6 bases; junction bases not matched to a gene: 2. The CDR3 is made up of 12 amino acids. Per the germline V gene, CDR1 is SGHRS and CDR2 is YFSETQ. CDR3 in amino acids: CASSVQGDGYTF. The CDR3 DNA is TGCGCCAGCAGCGTACAGGGGGATGGCTACACCTTC.

The sample holds many counts of this clonotype. This rearrangement joins TRBV27 to TRBJ2-2; D not certain. The CDR3 totals 11 residues. V lost 3 bases and J 5 bases, leaving 1 base between the germline ends. The germline CDR1 and CDR2 sequences are MNHEY and SMNVEV (reference sequence). This CDR3 is CASSLTGELFF. The CDR3 DNA sequence: TGTGCCAGCAGTTTGACCGGGGAGCTGTTTTTT.

The rearrangement links TRBV12-3 or TRBV12-4 to TRBJ2-3, with 8 bases that match TRBD2. V gave up 7 bases and J gave up 8 bases; unmatched junction bases: 11. The CDR3 covers 14 residues. CDR3 DNA sequence: TGTGCCAGCACCCCGGGGGGGGGCCGGGCTACGCAGTATTTT. Translating it yields CASTPGGGRATQYF.

This clonotype was seen more than once but under ten times. Written as DNA, the CDR3 is TGTGCCATCGGAACAGGGGGCCTTGGCTACACCTTC. Translation gives CAIGTGGLGYTF. The genes are TRBV10-3 and TRBJ1-2, with 9 positions matching TRBD1. The ends lost 8 bases at V and 7 bases at J; junction bases unmatched: 5. CDR1 is ENHRY and CDR2 is SYGVKD in the germline V gene. CDR3 size: 12 residues.

This clonotype was recorded a few times. V and J are TRBV4-2 and TRBJ1-6; a possible D gene is TRBD1 (5 bases). Germline CDR1 is LGHNA and CDR2 is YNFKEQ. V was shortened by 1 base and J by 7 bases, with 5 bases between the two germline ends. CDR3 length: 13 amino acids. CDR3 sequence: CASSQGGNSPLHF. DNA for the CDR3: TGTGCCAGCAGCCAAGGGGGGAATTCACCCCTCCACTTT.

There are many counts of this clonotype. The rearrangement joins TRBV5-1 to TRBJ2-5; D gene ambiguous. CDR3 length equals 13 residues. Deletions cut 4 bases from V and 3 bases from J, with 10 bases between. Germline assignment: CDR1 SGHRS and CDR2 YFSETQ. The CDR3 is CASSPRRKETQYF. The CDR3 DNA reads as TGCGCCAGCAGCCCTCGGCGGAAAGAGACCCAGTACTTC. Full variable domain (outside the CDR3, taken from reference TRBV5-1 and TRBJ2-5): KAGVTQTPRYLIKTRGQQVTLSCSPISGHRSVSWYQQTPGQGLQFLFEYFSETQRNKGNFPGRFSGRQFSNSRSEMNVSTLELGDSALYLCASSPRRKETQYFGPGTRLLVL.

At least ten counts were recorded for this clonotype. This chain uses TRBV7-6 with TRBJ1-3, with a possible D match to TRBD1 (5 bases). V dropped 2 bases and J dropped 1 base, with 21 bases sitting between them. CDR1 is SGHVS and CDR2 is FNYEAQ in the germline V gene. The length of the CDR3 is 19 residues. CDR3 DNA: TGTGCCAGCAGCTTAACCTTTTCTTACCAGGGTGGGTCTGGAAACACCATATATTTT. This sequence encodes CASSLTFSYQGGSGNTIYF.

This clonotype has ten or more counts. J is TRBJ2-1 and V is TRBV29-1; D is undetermined. Germline lookup yields CDR1 SQVTM and CDR2 ANQGSEA. With 3 bases removed from V and 8 bases from J, the gap between germline ends came to 14 bases. The length of the CDR3 is 13 residues. CDR3 protein: CSVETLGKDEQFF. Written as DNA, the CDR3 is TGCAGCGTTGAGACCCTCGGCAAGGATGAGCAGTTCTTC.

The chain combines TRBV6-2 or TRBV6-3 with TRBJ2-1; 13 bases are shared with TRBD2. The trim removed 6 bases at V and 9 bases at J, leaving 11 bases unmatched. This CDR3 region has 16 residues. Germline-derived CDR1 and CDR2 are MNHEY and SVGEGT. CDR3 residues: CASSPVGLAGKSEQFF. Written as DNA, the CDR3 is TGTGCCAGCAGCCCCGTGGGACTAGCGGGGAAGAGTGAGCAGTTCTTC.

The chain links TRBV12-3 or TRBV12-4 to TRBJ2-1; D is uncertain. The V end was cut by 4 bases, the J end by 15 bases, with 13 bases between. The CDR3 length is 11 residues. CDR3 residues: CASSSLRGRFF. CDR3 in DNA: TGTGCCAGCAGTTCGCTTCGCGGTCGGTTCTTC.

This clonotype was counted between two and nine times. The chain carries TRBV5-1 and TRBJ2-7; 8 nucleotides match TRBD2. CDR1 and CDR2 (germline): SGHRS, YFSETQ. CDR3 size: 14 residues. V lost 5 bases, J lost 1 base, and 5 bases stayed unmatched. CDR3 amino acids: CASRLAVKSYEQYF. In DNA, the CDR3 is TGCGCCAGCAGACTAGCGGTGAAATCCTACGAGCAGTACTTC.

This clonotype was seen repeatedly, ten times or more. The chain employs TRBV4-2 and TRBJ1-4, with TRBD1 matching 9 bases. Germline-derived CDR1 and CDR2 are LGHNA and YNFKEQ. CDR3 size: 15 residues. Germline trimming cut 1 base from V and 6 bases from J; bases unmatched to any gene: 3. The CDR3 DNA sequence: TGTGCCAGCAGCCAAGCGGGACAGGGTCATGAAAAACTGTTTTTT. Translated, it gives CASSQAGQGHEKLFF.

This clonotype has only a few counts. This rearrangement joins TRBV11-2 to TRBJ2-1; no definite D call. Trimming took off 3 bases at V and 7 bases at J, with 7 bases between the two ends. From germline, CDR1 is SGHAT and CDR2 FQNNGV. This CDR3 spans 12 amino acids. CDR3 sequence: CASSFHPNEQFF. The CDR3 DNA reads as TGTGCCAGCAGCTTTCACCCTAATGAGCAGTTCTTC.

This clonotype appeared a few times. J is TRBJ1-1 and V is TRBV2, with D maybe TRBD1 (5 bases). Per the germline V gene, CDR1 is SNHLY and CDR2 is FYNNEI. V shed 0 bases and J shed 0 bases, with 17 bases lying between them. CDR3 size: 18 residues. The CDR3 here is CASSEALSTGTMNTEAFF. In DNA form, the CDR3 reads TGTGCCAGCAGTGAAGCGCTCTCAACGGGGACGATGAACACTGAAGCTTTCTTT.

The table lists this clonotype with a few counts. The chain recombines TRBV28 with TRBJ2-3; maybe TRBD1 (6 bases). CDR1 MDHEN and CDR2 SYDVKM come from the germline V gene. This CDR3 contains 14 residues. V dropped 6 bases and J dropped 0 bases, with 10 bases sitting between them. The CDR3 loop reads CASRGTRSTDTQYF. In nucleotides, the CDR3 is TGTGCCAGCAGAGGGACACGGAGCACAGATACGCAGTATTTT.

The table lists this clonotype with a few counts. This sequence joins TRBV29-1 and TRBJ1-1, with D possibly matching TRBD1 (5 bases). V lost 6 bases and J lost 1, with 9 bases in between. Germline V CDR1 and CDR2: SQVTM, ANQGSEA. This CDR3 is built from 12 residues. In DNA form, the CDR3 reads TGCAGCGTCACCAGGGAGAACACTGAAGCTTTCTTT. The encoded protein is CSVTRENTEAFF.

The chain employs TRBV19 and TRBJ2-2; 8 bases line up with TRBD1. The CDR3 length is 16 residues. V shed 9 bases and J 4 bases; nucleotides not matched to a gene: 13. In germline, CDR1 is LNHDA, CDR2 SQIVND (reference sequence). CDR3 protein: CASLPRDRGSTGELFF. The CDR3 DNA is TGTGCCAGCTTGCCGCGCGACAGGGGATCCACCGGGGAGCTGTTTTTT.

The CDR3, as DNA: TGTGCCAGCAGCGGACAGGGGGCCGGGGAGCTGTTTTTT. Encoded protein: CASSGQGAGELFF. The rearrangement joins TRBV12-3 or TRBV12-4 to TRBJ2-2, with 10 bases lining up with TRBD1. The CDR3 is made up of 13 amino acids. V lost 6 bases to trimming and J lost 6 bases; unmatched junction nucleotides: 1.

This clonotype came up many times. V and J are TRBV6-5 and TRBJ2-5; D is perhaps TRBD2 (7 bases). This CDR3 has 14 amino acids. V was cut by 8 bases and J by 4 bases, with 17 bases left in between. Germline CDR1 is MNHEY and CDR2 is SVGAGI. The chain's CDR3 is CASAVIAGAETQYF. The CDR3 DNA sequence: TGTGCCAGCGCGGTCATTGCGGGGGCAGAGACCCAGTACTTC.

This clonotype was seen repeatedly, ten times or more. The chain links TRBV4-2 to TRBJ2-5; D is undetermined. The CDR3 spans 13 residues. Trimming pared 0 bases from V and 3 bases from J, leaving 5 bases between. The germline CDR1 and CDR2 sequences are LGHNA and YNFKEQ. CDR3 sequence: CASSQETKETQYF. The CDR3 nucleotides are TGTGCCAGCAGCCAAGAAACTAAAGAGACCCAGTACTTC.

As for this clonotype: Possible read error: a much larger clone is one base away. This sequence joins TRBV2 and TRBJ2-7; 7 bases map to TRBD1. V gave up 6 bases and J gave up 6 bases; unmatched junction bases: 14. Germline V CDR1 and CDR2: SNHLY, FYNNEI. This CDR3 has 15 amino acids. The DNA of the CDR3 is TGTGCCAGCAGACGCGGACAGGTTGGAGACTGCGAGCAGTACTTC. This translates into CASRRGQVGDCEQYF.

The genes are TRBV29-1 and TRBJ1-2; no definite D call. Germline loops: CDR1 SQVTM, CDR2 ANQGSEA. The length of the CDR3 is 11 residues. Trimming removed 6 bases at V and 2 bases at J, with 7 bases between. The CDR3, as DNA: TGCAGCGTACCGGGAAACTATGGCTACACCTTC. This gives the protein CSVPGNYGYTF.

This clonotype occurred a few times. CDR3 protein: CASMGRPMNTEAFF. Here the CDR3 DNA reads TGTGCCAGCATGGGACGGCCAATGAACACTGAAGCTTTCTTT. This rearrangement joins TRBV2 to TRBJ1-1, with D possibly being TRBD1 (5 bases). Germline V gene sequence: CDR1 SNHLY, CDR2 FYNNEI. CDR3 size: 14 residues. Trimming took 7 bases from V and 0 from J, leaving 12 bases between them. The variable domain in full, with the rest retrieved from reference TRBV2 and TRBJ1-1, is EPEVTQTPSHQVTQMGQEVILRCVPISNHLYFYWYRQILGQKVEFLVSFYNNEISEKSEIFDDQFSVERPDGSNFTLKIRSTKLEDSAMYFCASMGRPMNTEAFFGQGTRLTVV.